The T cell receptor (beta chain) described here comes from a study of human T cells and chemical hapten exposure. Across the whole study: Upper inner arm skin measuring approximately 2 cm by approximately 2 cm received 2% DPC for sensitization. Throughout a study of roughly 25 weeks, patients underwent weekly scalp administration of diphenylcyclopropenone doses. Per-sample TCR yield variability stemmed mainly from small pooled library volume differences.

CDR3 length: 14 residues. Trimming removed 7 bases from V and 4 bases from J; junction bases left unmatched: 6. CDR1 and CDR2 (germline): MNHEY, SVGAGI. Time point denoted: patch test 3, about 24 weeks after DPC sensitization. As for treatment: therapeutic diphenylcyclopropenone sensitization with weekly scalp DPC. TCRdb ran MiXCR on the RACE reads and lists one entry per CDR3 protein. This sample carries approximately 90,000 distinct CDR3 sequences, 27% of them seen once, and the ten largest clones take 10%. The sequences come from whole blood, collected in connection with sensitization to the hapten diphenylcyclopropenone (DPC). The chain combines TRBV6-5 with TRBJ2-3; 9 positions match TRBD1. This sequence originates from a man in his forties or fifties with alopecia areata. Some clones in this sample may be carry-over from other donors' samples. For the CDR3, the DNA is TGTGCCAGCAACCCCGGGACAGGGCCAGATACGCAGTATTTT. It codes for CASNPGTGPDTQYF.